The entry below gives a single T cell receptor beta chain sequence along with its context. The sample holds many counts of this clonotype. What antigen it recognizes has not been identified. No clone much larger than this one lies a single base away; base qualities are absent. Ficoll-Paque density gradient centrifugation was the method used to isolate PBMCs. These data belong to a study of T-cell memory formation after mild COVID-19 (dated by TCRdb to 2020 to 2022). Study-wide context: TCR sequence clusters from the two donors were largely donor specific. In a couple of donors, T-cell clones that expanded and contracted after mild COVID-19 were tracked by sequencing TCRalpha and TCRbeta repertoires over time. The cohort comprised two young, previously healthy adult volunteers, one female and one male.

The CDR3 holds 12 amino acids from the cysteine to the phenylalanine. This entry keeps only the CDR3 DNA: 36 bases, framed from base 1. CDR1 and CDR2 (DFQATT, SNEGSKA) derive from the germline V gene (reference sequence). Trimming at the junction amounts to 0 bases on V and 4 bases on J, and the germline ends lie 6 bases apart. The full study reports these points: Contracting CD4+ clones turned up mainly in the CM and EM memory subsets, whereas EMRA was where CD8+ clones were enriched. Only a couple of mild cases were covered in the study, and larger cohorts including severe cases with pre-infection samples were considered necessary. Some responding clones were detected in pre-infection memory, which suggested that pre-existing cross-reactive memory T cells had joined the SARS-CoV-2 response. Clones that contracted from day 15 to 85 showed balanced CD4/CD8 phenotypes, whereas a second wave of clones that expanded from day 15 to 37 leaned towards CD4+. The second-wave clones that peaked on day 37 were not confirmed to be SARS-CoV-2 specific.

The sequencer was an Illumina NovaSeq 6000. cDNA libraries for TCRalpha and TCRbeta were prepared by 5'RACE using constant-segment primers, with sample barcodes and unique molecular identifiers added. RNA was extracted from every sample with Trizol reagent. Library amplification was performed in two PCR steps, and a second sample barcode and Illumina TruSeq adapters were introduced in the second step. Libraries were sequenced on an Illumina NovaSeq with 2 x 150 bp paired-end reads. The authors' analysis ran thus. The reads were demultiplexed and collapsed into UMI-guided consensus sequences using migec v1.2.7. Using mixcr v2.1.11, the UMI consensuses were aligned to TRA and TRB V and J templates and assembled into clonotypes. Expanded or contracted clonotypes were those called significant by both edgeR and NoisET, with noise models trained on biological replicates. For edgeR calls, the cutoffs were a false discovery rate-adjusted p below 0.01 and a log2 fold-change threshold of 1. As an exploratory analysis of dynamics, PCA with hierarchical clustering was applied to max-normalized trajectories of the 1000 most abundant clonotypes. Separately sequenced CD4+ and CD8+ repertoires were used to assign a CD4 or CD8 phenotype to each responding clone. TCRdb reanalyzed the raw reads on its own, using fastp at Q25 for trimming and MiXCR for clone calling, and kept in-frame beta chains. Merged by CDR3 protein, the rows form single entries marked with the most common genes and DNA. What appears here as the V and J calls and clone size reflects TCRdb's work, not the paper's. The sample includes about 130,000 distinct CDR3 sequences, with 16% observed a single time. Approximately 15% of the sample rests with the top ten.

This sequence uses TRBV20-1 and TRBJ2-5; there is no confident call for the D gene. The source of this sequence is an adult woman who had mild COVID-19 (a few samples of this study predate the infection). The sample titles of this study are shuffled in the database, so cell type and time point are left out; the donor was told from shared clones. The sequenced sample consisted of PBMCs or a T cell subset sorted from them (not recorded which). The sequence in DNA is TGCAGTGCTAGAGATCGTAGAGAGACCCAGTACTTC. Its translation is CSARDRRETQYF.